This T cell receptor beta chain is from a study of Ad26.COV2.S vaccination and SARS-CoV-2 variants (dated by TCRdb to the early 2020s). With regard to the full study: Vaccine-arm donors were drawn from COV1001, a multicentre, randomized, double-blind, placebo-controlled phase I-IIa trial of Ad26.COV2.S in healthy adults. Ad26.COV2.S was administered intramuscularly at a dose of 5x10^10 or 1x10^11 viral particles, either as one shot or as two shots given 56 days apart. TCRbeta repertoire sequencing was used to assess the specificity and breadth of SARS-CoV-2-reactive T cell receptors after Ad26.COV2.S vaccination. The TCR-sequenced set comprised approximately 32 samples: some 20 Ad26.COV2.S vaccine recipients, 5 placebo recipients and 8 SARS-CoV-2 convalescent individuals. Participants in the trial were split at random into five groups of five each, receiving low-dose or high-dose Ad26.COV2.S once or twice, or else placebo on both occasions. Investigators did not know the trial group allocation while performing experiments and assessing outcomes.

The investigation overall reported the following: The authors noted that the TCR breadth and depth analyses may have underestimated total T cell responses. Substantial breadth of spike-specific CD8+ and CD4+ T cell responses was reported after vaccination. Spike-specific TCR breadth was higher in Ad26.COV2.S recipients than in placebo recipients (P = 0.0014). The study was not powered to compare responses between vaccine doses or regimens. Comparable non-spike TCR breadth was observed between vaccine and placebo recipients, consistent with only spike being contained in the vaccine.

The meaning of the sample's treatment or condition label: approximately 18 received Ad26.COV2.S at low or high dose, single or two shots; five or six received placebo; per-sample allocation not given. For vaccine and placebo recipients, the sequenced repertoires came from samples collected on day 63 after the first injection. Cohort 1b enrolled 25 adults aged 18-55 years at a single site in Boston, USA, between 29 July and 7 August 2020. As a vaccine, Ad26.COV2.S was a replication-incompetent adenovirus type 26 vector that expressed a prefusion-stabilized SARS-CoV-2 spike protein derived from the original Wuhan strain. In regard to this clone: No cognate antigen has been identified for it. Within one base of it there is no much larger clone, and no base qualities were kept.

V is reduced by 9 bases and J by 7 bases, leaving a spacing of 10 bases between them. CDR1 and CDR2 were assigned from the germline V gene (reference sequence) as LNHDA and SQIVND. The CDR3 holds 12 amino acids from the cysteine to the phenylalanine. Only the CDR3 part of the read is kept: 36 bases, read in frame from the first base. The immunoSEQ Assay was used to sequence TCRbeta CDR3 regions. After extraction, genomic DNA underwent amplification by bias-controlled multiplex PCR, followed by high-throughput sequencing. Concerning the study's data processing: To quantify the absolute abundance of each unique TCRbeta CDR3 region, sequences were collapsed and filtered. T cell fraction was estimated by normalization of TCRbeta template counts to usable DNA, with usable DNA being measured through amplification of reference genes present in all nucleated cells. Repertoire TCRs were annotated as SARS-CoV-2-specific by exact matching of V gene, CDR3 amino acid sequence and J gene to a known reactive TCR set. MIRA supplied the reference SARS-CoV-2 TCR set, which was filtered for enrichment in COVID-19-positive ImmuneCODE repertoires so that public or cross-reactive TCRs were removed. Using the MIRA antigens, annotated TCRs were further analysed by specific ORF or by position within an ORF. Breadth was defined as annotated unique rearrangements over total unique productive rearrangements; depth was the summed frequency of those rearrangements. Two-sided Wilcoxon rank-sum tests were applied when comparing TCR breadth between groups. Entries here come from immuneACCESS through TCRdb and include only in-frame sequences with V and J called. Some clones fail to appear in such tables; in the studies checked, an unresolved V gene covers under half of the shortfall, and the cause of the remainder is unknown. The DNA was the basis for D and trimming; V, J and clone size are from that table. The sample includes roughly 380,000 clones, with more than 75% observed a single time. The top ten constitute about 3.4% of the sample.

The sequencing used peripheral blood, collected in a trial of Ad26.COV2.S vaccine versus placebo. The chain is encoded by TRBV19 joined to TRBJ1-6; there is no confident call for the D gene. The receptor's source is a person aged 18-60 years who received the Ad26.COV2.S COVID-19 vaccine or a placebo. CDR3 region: CASGPGNSPLHF. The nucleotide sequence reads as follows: TGTGCCAGCGGCCCGGGGAATTCACCCCTCCACTTT.